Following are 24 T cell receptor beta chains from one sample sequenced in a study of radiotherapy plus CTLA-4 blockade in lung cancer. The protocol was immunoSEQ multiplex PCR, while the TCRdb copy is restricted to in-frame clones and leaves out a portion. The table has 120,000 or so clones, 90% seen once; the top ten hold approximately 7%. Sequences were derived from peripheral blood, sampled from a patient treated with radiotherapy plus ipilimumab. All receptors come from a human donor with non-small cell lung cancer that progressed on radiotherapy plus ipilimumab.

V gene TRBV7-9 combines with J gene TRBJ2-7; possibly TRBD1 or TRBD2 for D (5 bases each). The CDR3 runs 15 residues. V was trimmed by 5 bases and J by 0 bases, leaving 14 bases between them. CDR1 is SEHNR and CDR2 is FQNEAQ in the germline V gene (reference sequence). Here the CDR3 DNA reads TGTGCCAGCAGCCCCGGGACCCCCGGCTCCTACGAGCAGTACTTC. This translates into CASSPGTPGSYEQYF.

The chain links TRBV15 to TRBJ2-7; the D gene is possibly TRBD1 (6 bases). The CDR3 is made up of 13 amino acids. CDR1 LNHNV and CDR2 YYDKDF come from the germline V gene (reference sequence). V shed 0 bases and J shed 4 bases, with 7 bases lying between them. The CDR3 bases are TGTGCCACCAGCAGAGATACAGGGTACGAGCAGTACTTC. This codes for CATSRDTGYEQYF. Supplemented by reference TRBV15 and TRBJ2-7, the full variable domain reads DAMVIQNPRYQVTQFGKPVTLSCSQTLNHNVMYWYQQKSSQAPKLLFHYYDKDFNNEADTPDNFQSRRPNTSFCFLDIRSPGLGDTAMYLCATSRDTGYEQYFGPGTRLTVT.

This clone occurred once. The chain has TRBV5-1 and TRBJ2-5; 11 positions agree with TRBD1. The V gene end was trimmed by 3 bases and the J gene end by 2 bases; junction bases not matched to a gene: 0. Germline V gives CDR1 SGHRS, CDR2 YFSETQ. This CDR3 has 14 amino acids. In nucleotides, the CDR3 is TGCGCCAGCAGCTGGGACAGGGGGCAAGAGACCCAGTACTTC. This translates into CASSWDRGQETQYF.

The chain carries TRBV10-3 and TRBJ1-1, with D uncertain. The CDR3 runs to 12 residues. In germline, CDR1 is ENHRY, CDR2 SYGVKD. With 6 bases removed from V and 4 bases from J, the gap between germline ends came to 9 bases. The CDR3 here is CAIRQVSTEAFF. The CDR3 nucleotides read TGTGCCATCAGGCAGGTGAGCACTGAAGCTTTCTTT.

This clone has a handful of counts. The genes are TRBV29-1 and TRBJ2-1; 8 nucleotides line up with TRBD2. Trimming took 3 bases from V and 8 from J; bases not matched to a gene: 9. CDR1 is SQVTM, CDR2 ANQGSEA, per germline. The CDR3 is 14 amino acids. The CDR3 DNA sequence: TGCAGCGTTGAGGGTGACGGGAGGGCCGATGAGCAGTTCTTC. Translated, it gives CSVEGDGRADEQFF.

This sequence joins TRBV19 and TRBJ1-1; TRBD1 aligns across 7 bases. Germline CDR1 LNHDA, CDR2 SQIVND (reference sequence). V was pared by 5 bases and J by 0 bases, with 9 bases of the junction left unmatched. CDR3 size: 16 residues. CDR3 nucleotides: TGTGCCAGTAGTTCCGAGACAGGGCGGATGAACACTGAAGCTTTCTTT. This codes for CASSSETGRMNTEAFF.

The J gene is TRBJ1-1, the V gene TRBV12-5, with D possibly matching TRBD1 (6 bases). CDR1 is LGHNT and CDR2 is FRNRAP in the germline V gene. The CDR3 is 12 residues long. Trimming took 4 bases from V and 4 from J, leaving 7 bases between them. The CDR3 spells CASGWGLTEAFF. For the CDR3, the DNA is TGTGCTAGTGGTTGGGGGCTCACTGAAGCTTTCTTT.

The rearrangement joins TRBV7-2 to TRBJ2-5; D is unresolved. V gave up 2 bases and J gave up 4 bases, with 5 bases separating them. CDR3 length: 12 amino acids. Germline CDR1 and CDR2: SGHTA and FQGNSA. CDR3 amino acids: CASSLTRETQYF. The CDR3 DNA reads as TGTGCCAGCAGCTTAACGAGAGAGACCCAGTACTTC.

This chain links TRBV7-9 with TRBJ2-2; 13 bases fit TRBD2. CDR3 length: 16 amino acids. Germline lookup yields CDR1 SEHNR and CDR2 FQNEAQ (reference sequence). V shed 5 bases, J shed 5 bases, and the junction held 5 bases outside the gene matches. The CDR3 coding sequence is TGTGCCAGCAGCAGCGGACTAGCGGGAGTTACCGGGGAGCTGTTTTTT. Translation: CASSSGLAGVTGELFF.

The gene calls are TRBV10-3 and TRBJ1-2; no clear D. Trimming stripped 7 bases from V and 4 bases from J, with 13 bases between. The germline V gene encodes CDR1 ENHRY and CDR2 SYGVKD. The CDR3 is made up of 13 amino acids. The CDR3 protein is CAITMGQGYGYTF. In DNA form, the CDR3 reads TGTGCCATCACTATGGGTCAAGGCTATGGCTACACCTTC.

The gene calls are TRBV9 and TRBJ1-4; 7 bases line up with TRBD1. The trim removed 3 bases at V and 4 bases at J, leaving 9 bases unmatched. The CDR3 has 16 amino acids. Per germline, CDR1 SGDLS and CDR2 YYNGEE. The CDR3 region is CASSGRQGKGNEKLFF. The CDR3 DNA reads TGTGCCAGCAGCGGTCGACAGGGAAAGGGTAATGAAAAACTGTTTTTT.

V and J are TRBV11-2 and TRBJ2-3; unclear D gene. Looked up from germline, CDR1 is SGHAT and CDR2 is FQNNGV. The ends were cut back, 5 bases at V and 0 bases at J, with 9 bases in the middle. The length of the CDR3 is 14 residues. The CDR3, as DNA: TGTGCCAGCAGCCCACTTCCCAGCACAGATACGCAGTATTTT. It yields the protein CASSPLPSTDTQYF.

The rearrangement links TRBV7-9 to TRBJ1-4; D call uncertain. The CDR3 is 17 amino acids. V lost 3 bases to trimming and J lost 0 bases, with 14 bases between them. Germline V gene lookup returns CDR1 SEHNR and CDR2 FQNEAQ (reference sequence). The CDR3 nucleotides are TGTGCCAGCAGCTTTAAGTGGTCTGAAGCAACTAATGAAAAACTGTTTTTT. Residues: CASSFKWSEATNEKLFF.

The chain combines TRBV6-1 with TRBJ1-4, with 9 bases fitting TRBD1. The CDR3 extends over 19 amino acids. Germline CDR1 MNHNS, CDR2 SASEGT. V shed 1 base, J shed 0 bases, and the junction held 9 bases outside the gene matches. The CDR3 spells CASSEVDRGGYATNEKLFF. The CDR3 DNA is TGTGCCAGCAGTGAAGTCGACAGGGGGGGATATGCAACTAATGAAAAACTGTTTTTT.

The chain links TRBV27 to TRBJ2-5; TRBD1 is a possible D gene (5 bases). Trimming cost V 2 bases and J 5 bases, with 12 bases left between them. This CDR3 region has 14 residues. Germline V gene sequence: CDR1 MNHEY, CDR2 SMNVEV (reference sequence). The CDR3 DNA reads TGTGCCAGCAGTTTACAGGGTAGTGGGGAGACCCAGTACTTC. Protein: CASSLQGSGETQYF.

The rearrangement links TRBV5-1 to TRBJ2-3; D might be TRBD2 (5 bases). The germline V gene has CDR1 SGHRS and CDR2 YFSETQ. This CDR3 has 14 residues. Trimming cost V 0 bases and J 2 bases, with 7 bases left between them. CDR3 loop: CASSLALATDTQYF. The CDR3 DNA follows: TGCGCCAGCAGCTTGGCGCTAGCCACAGATACGCAGTATTTT.

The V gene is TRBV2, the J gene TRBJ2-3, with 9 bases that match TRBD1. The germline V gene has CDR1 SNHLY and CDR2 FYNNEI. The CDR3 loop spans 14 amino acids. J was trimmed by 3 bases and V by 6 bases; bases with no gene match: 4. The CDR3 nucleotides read TGTGCCAGCAGGTACAGGGGGCAAACAGATACGCAGTATTTT. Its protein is CASRYRGQTDTQYF.

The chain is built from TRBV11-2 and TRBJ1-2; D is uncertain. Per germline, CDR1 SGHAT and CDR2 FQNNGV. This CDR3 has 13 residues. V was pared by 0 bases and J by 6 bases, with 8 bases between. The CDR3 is CASSLDLGDGYTF. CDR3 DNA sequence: TGTGCCAGCAGCTTAGATCTGGGAGATGGCTACACCTTC.

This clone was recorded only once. CDR3 region: CASSRDSQGEKLFF. The CDR3 region has the DNA TGTGCCAGCAGCCGAGACAGCCAGGGTGAAAAACTGTTTTTT. The chain recombines TRBV7-9 with TRBJ1-4; D possibly corresponds to TRBD1 (5 bases). This CDR3 has 14 residues. Germline lookup yields CDR1 SEHNR and CDR2 FQNEAQ (reference sequence). Trimming left V 5 bases short and J 7 bases short, with 14 bases between. Filled out from reference TRBV7-9 and TRBJ1-4, the complete variable domain reads DTGVSQNPRHKITKRGQNVTFRCDPISEHNRLYWYRQTLGQGPEFLTYFQNEAQLEKSRLLSDRFSAERPKGSFSTLEIQRTEQGDSAMYLCASSRDSQGEKLFFGSGTQLSVL.

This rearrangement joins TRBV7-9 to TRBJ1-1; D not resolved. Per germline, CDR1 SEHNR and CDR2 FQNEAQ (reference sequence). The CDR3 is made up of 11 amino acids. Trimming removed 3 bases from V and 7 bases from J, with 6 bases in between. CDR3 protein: CASSFEDEAFF. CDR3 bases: TGTGCCAGCAGCTTCGAAGATGAAGCTTTCTTT.

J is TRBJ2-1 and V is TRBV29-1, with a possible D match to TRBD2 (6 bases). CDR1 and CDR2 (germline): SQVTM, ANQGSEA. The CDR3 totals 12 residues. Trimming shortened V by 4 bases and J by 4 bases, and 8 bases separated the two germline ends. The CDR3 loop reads CSVAGGYNEQFF. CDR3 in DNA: TGCAGCGTTGCTGGGGGGTACAATGAGCAGTTCTTC.

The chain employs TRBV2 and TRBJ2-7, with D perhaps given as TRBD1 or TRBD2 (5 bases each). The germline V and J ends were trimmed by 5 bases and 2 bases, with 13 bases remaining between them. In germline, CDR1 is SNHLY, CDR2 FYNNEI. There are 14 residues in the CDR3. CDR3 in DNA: TGTGCCAGCAGTCGGAGGCAGGGTCCCTACGAGCAGTACTTC. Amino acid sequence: CASSRRQGPYEQYF.

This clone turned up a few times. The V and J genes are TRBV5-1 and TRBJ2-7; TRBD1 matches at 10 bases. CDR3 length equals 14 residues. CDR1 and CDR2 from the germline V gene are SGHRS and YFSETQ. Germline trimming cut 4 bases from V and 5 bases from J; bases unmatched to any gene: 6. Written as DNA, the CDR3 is TGCGCCAGCAGCGCGGGACAGGGGATCCACGAGCAGTACTTC. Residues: CASSAGQGIHEQYF.

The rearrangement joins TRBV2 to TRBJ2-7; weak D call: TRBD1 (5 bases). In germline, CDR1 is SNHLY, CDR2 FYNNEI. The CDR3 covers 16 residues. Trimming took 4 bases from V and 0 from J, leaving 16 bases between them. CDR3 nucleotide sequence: TGTGCCAGCAGTGTTGTTGACAGCAGCTACTCCTACGAGCAGTACTTC. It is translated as CASSVVDSSYSYEQYF. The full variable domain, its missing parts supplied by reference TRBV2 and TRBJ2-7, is EPEVTQTPSHQVTQMGQEVILRCVPISNHLYFYWYRQILGQKVEFLVSFYNNEISEKSEIFDDQFSVERPDGSNFTLKIRSTKLEDSAMYFCASSVVDSSYSYEQYFGPGTRLTVT.